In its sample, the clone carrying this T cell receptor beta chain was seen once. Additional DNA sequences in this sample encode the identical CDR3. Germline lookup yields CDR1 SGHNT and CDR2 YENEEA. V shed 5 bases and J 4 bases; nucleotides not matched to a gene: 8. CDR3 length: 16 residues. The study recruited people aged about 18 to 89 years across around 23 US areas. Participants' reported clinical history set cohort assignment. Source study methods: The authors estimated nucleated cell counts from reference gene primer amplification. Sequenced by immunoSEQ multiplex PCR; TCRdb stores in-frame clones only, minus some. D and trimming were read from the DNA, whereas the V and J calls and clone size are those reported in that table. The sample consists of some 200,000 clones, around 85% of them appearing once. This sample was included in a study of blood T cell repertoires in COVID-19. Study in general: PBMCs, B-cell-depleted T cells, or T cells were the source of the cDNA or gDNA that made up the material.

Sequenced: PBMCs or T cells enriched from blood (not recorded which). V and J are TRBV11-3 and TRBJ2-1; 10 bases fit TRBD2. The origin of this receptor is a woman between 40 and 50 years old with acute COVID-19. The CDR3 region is CASSPRGAGGYNEQFF. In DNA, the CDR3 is TGTGCCAGCAGCCCCAGGGGAGCGGGGGGGTACAATGAGCAGTTCTTC.